This T cell receptor (beta chain) originates from a study of blood T cell repertoires in COVID-19. Participants were placed into cohorts based on the clinical history they reported. Cohort 3 recovery required two negative PCRs, clearance, or symptom resolution. The CDR3 is 15 residues long. V gave up 3 bases and J gave up 3 bases; unmatched junction bases: 5. Germline lookup yields CDR1 MNHNS and CDR2 SASEGT. Some clones are missing from TCRdb's copy, which holds only in-frame ones; the method was immunoSEQ multiplex PCR. The table has a few hundred thousand clones, around 92% seen once. The receptor's source is a woman in her twenties or thirties who had recovered from COVID-19. Sequences were obtained from PBMCs or T cells enriched from blood (not recorded which). V gene TRBV6-1 combines with J gene TRBJ1-2; 9 positions agree with TRBD1. For the CDR3, the DNA is TGTGCCAGCAGTGATGTGGACAGGGGATACTATGGCTACACCTTC. It is translated as CASSDVDRGYYGYTF.